This TCR beta chain comes out of a study of T cells in narcolepsy. Findings and caveats of the study: Autoreactive clone sequences were missing from some blood memory CD4+ repertoires. HCRT-specific and TRIB2-specific autoreactive clonotypes appeared among same-patient CSF and blood CD4+ clonotypes.

Using immunoSEQ multiplex PCR, the repertoire was profiled, and TCRdb retains in-frame clones only, with some absent. This sample has around 34,000 clones, with 65% to 85% found just once. For this clone: Antigen specificity is unknown.

Material for sequencing was memory (CD45RA-) CD4+ T cells from blood. The source is a human donor in good health.

As DNA, the CDR3 is TGTGCCAGCAGCTTATCGGGGGCAGGCACTGAAGCTTTCTTT. Its translation is CASSLSGAGTEAFF. V gene TRBV7-8 combines with J gene TRBJ1-1; D possibly corresponds to TRBD1 (6 bases). Looked up from germline, CDR1 is SGHVS and CDR2 is FQNEAQ. The CDR3 extends over 14 amino acids. Trimming removed 2 bases from V and 4 bases from J, with 11 bases in between.